The sequence of this T cell receptor beta chain was determined in a study of blood T cells in healthy people across ages (dated by TCRdb to the mid-2010s). At the level of the whole study: In model experiments, roughly one uniquely barcoded TCR beta cDNA molecule per two T cells was captured by template switching. The donors were split into four age groups: young (average around 17 years), middle-aged (39), aged (over 55) and long-lived (roughly 80). The study analyzed two additional independent replicas of 1 million unique cDNA reads from the same blood draw for two donors, one aged 18 to 29 and one aged 80 or older. Donors of different ages were randomly distributed across sequencing lanes to avoid experimental bias. Using deep sequencing normalized with unique cDNA molecular identifiers, the study measured how TCR beta repertoire diversity changes with age. Overall study results and their limits: Observed TCR beta diversity correlated strongly with the percentage of naive T cells measured by flow cytometry. Compared with the aged group, the long-lived group had more naive CD4+ T cells, fewer expanded clones and increased TCR diversity, a pattern suggesting age selection. As age increased, observed TCR beta diversity per million T cells dropped in a roughly linear way, and a significant reduction was already evident by age roughly 36. Estimates of total diversity based on one million sequenced T cells were regarded as lower bounds and as underestimates. The CMV infection status of donors was not known, potentially confounding age-related changes in expanded clonotypes. Since profiling was done on bulk unsorted PBMCs, naive and antigen-experienced compartments could not be conclusively compared.

Systemically healthy Caucasian individuals from Russia, around 38 in total and aged about 6 to 100 years, were included as donors. Each donor gave ten milliliters of peripheral blood, drawn into EDTA-treated Vacutainer tubes. Ficoll-Paque density-gradient centrifugation was used to isolate PBMCs, with at least 6.5 million per sample. Total RNA, at least 6 micrograms per sample, was extracted from PBMCs with Trizol reagent. The percentages of naive CD45RAhigh/CD27high T cells were determined by flow cytometry on a PBMC aliquot from every donor. This clonotype was seen ten or more times. Its antigen is still unknown. The record has no base qualities; no much larger clone is one base away. The CDR3 goes from the cysteine to the phenylalanine over 13 residues. The only DNA kept is the CDR3, 39 bases in frame from the first base. Trimming takes 3 bases from V and 10 bases from J, and the germline ends sit 13 bases apart.

The library was produced with 5' RACE. The sequencer listed for this sample is Illumina HiSeq 2500. A second 7 to 11 cycle PCR used a sample-barcoded 5' primer and a J-beta primer mix. A template-switch 5' adaptor carrying 12 random nucleotides introduced a unique molecular identifier onto each TCR beta cDNA molecule. Each sample yielded at least 2.5 million CDR3-containing paired-end reads. The Mint cDNA synthesis kit, primed by a TRBC-specific oligonucleotide, was used to synthesize first-strand cDNA from all RNA. All cDNA was treated with uracil-DNA glycosylase and then went through a first 18-cycle PCR with the universal primers M1SS and BC2_uni_R. As for how the authors treated the data: Each sample was normalized by randomly selecting 1 million high-quality reads, each carrying a distinct molecular identifier. Instead of being binned into consensus sequences, reads that shared molecular identifiers were thrown out. MiTCR, run with a Q25 quality threshold and the strictest error-elimination algorithm, handled CDR3 identification, clonotype clustering and error correction. Lower-bound total TCR beta diversity was estimated with a nonparametric unseen species model using Euler transformation. TCRdb reanalyzed the raw reads on its own, using fastp at Q25 for trimming and MiXCR for clone calling, and kept in-frame beta chains. Entries are consolidated by CDR3 protein sequence, retaining the most common genes and DNA. The V and J calls shown here were made by TCRdb, not taken from the authors' results. This sample gives some 710,000 distinct CDR3 sequences in total; around 45% of them show up just once. The leading ten clones occupy 15% to 20% of the sample.

The TCR was taken from a man aged 80 or over in good health. The chain is made from TRBV12-3 or TRBV12-4 and TRBJ2-1; the D assignment is uncertain and may be TRBD1 or TRBD2, with 5 bases supporting each. The sequenced sample consisted of blood. The CDR3 reads CASSFSWDPEQFF. The DNA is TGTGCCAGCAGTTTTTCCTGGGACCCCGAGCAGTTCTTC.